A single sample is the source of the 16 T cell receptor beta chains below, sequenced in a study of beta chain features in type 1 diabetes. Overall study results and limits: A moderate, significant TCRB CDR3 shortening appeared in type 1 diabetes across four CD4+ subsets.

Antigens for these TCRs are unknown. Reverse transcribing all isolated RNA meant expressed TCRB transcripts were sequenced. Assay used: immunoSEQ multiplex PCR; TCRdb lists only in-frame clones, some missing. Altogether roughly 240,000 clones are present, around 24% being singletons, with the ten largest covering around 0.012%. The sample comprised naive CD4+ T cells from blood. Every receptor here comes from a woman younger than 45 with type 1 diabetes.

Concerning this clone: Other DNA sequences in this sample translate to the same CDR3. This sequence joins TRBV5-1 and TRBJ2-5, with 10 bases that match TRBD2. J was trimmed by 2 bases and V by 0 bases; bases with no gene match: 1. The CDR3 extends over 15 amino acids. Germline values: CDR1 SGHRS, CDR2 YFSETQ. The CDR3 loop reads CASSLGTSGQETQYF. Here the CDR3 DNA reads TGCGCCAGCAGCTTGGGGACTAGCGGACAAGAGACCCAGTACTTC.

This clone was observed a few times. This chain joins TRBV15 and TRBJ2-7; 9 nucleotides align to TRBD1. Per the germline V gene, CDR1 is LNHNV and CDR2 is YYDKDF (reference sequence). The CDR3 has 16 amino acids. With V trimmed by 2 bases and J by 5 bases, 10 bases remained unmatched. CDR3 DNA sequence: TGTGCCACCAGCAGATCGTCCGGGACAGGGTCGGACGAGCAGTACTTC. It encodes CATSRSSGTGSDEQYF.

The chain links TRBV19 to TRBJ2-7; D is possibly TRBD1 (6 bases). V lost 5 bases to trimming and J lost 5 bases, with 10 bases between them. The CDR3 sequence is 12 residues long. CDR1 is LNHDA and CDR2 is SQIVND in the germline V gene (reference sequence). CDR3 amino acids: CASSGQFDEQYF. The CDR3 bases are TGTGCCAGTAGTGGACAGTTCGACGAGCAGTACTTC.

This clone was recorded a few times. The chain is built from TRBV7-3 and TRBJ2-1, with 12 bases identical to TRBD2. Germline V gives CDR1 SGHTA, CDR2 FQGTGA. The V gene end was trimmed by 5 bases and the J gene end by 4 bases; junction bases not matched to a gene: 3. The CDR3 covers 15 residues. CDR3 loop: CASSTGTSGYNEQFF. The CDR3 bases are TGTGCCAGCAGCACCGGGACTAGCGGGTACAATGAGCAGTTCTTC.

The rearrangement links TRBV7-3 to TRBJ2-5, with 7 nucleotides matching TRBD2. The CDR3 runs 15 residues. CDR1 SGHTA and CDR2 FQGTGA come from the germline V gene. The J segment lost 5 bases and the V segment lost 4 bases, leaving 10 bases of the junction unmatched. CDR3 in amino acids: CASSYVAGVQETQYF. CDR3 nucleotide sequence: TGTGCCAGCAGCTATGTTGCGGGAGTGCAGGAGACCCAGTACTTC.

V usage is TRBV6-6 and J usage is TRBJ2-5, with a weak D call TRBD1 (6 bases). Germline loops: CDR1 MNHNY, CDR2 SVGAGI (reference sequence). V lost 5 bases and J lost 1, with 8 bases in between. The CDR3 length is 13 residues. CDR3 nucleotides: TGTGCCAGCAGTGGACAGCTCCAAGAGACCCAGTACTTC. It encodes CASSGQLQETQYF.

The CDR3 here is CSSSQGTDTQYF. The CDR3 coding sequence is TGCAGCTCGTCACAGGGCACAGATACGCAGTATTTT. This chain links TRBV29-1 with TRBJ2-3, with a possible D match to TRBD1 (5 bases). CDR3 length: 12 residues. With 8 bases removed from V and 1 base from J, the gap between germline ends came to 10 bases. CDR1 is SQVTM and CDR2 is ANQGSEA in the germline V gene.

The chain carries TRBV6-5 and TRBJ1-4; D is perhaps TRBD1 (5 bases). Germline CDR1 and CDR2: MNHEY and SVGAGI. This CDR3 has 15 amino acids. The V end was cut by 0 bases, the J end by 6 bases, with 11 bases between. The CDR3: CASSYSGGLDEKLFF. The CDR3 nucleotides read TGTGCCAGCAGTTACTCGGGGGGATTGGATGAAAAACTGTTTTTT.

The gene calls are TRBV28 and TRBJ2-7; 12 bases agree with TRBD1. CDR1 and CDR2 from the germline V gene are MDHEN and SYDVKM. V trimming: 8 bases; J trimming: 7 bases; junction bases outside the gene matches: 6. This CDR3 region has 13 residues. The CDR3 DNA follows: TGTGCCAGCCCTGGGACAGGGGGCTCAGAGCAGTACTTC. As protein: CASPGTGGSEQYF.

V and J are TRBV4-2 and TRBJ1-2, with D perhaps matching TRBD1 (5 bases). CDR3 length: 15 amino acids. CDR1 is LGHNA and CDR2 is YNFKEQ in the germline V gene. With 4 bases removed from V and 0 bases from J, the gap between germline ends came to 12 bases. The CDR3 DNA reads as TGTGCCAGCAGCCCAGCGGGACCTACTAACTATGGCTACACCTTC. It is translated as CASSPAGPTNYGYTF.

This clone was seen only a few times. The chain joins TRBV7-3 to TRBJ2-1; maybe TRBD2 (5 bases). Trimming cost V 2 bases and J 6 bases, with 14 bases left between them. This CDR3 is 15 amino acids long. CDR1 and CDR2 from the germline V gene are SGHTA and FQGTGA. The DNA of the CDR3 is TGTGCCAGCAGCTTATGGGTGGGAGAGGCCAATGAGCAGTTCTTC. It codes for CASSLWVGEANEQFF.

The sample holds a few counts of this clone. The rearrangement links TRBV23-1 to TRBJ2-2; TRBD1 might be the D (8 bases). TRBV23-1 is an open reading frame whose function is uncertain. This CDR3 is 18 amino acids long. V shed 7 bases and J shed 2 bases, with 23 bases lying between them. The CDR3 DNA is TGCGCCAGCACCCTTTACAGGGGGGCTAGCGGAAACACCGGGGAGCTGTTTTTT. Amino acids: CASTLYRGASGNTGELFF.

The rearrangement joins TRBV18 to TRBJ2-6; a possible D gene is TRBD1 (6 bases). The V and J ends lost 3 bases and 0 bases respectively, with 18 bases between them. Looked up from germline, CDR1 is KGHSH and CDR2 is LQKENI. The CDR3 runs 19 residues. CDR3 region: CASSPMDSGDPSGANVLTF. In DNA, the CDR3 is TGTGCCAGCTCACCTATGGACTCAGGGGACCCCTCTGGGGCCAACGTCCTGACTTTC.

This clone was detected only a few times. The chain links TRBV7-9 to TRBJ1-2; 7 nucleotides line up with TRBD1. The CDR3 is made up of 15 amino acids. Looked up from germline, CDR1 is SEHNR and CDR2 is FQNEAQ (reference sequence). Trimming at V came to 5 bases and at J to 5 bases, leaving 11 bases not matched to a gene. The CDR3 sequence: CASSLNRQGPYGYTF. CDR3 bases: TGTGCCAGCAGCCTAAATCGACAGGGACCGTATGGCTACACCTTC.

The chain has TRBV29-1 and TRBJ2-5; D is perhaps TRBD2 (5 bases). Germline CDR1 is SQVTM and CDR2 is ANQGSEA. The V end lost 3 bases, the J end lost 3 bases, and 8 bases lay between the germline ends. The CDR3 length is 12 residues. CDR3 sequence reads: CSVEPGKETQYF. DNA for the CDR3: TGCAGCGTTGAGCCGGGAAAAGAGACCCAGTACTTC.

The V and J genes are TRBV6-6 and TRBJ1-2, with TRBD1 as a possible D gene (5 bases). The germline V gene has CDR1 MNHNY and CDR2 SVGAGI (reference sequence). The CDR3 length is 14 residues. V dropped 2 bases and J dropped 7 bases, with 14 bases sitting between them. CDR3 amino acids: CASSYGSGGIGYTF. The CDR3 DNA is TGTGCCAGCAGTTACGGTTCGGGGGGGATTGGCTACACCTTC.